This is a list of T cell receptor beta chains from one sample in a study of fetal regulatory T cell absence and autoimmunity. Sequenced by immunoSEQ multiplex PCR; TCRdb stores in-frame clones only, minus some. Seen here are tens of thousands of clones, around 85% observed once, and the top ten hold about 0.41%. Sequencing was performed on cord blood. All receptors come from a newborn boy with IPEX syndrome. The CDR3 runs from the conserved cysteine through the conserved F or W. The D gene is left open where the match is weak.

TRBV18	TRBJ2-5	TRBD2	CASSPPSGTETQYF
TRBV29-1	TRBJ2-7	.	CSVEDQGLGRGLYEQYF
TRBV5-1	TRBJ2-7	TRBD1	CASRWGGDREVYEQYF
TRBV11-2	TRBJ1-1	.	CASSLAANTEAFF
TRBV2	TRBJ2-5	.	CASSGGQETQYF
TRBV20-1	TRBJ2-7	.	CSASTVGEQYF
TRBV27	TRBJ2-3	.	CASTNTDTQYF
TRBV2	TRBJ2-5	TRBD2	CASSFLAGEETQYF
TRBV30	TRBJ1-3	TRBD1	CAWQLTGAANTIYF
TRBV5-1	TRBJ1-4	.	CASSLVYSQGATNEKLFF
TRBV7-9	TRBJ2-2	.	CASSLVPGELFF
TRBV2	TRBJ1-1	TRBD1	CASRLDREAEAFF
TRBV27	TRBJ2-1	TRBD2	CASSLAGYNEQFF
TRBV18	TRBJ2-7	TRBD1	CASSPPWGEGTDSYEQYF
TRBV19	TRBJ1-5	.	CASSMSGSNQPQHF
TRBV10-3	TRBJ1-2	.	CAITPDDANYGYTF
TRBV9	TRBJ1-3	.	CASSRRKGNTIYF
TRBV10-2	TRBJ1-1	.	CASSEGATEAFF
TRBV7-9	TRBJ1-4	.	CASSGGVGGRSEKLFF
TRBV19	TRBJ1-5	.	CASSWGDGRPQHF
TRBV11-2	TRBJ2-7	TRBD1	CASSPGQGWEQYF
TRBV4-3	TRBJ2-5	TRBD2	CASSQDLAGFYQETQYF
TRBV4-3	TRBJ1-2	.	CASSPGLIYGYTF
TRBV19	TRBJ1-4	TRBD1	CASSRQGAFEKLFF
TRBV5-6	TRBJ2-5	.	CASSLSFQQETQYF
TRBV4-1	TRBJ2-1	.	CASSPVVGEPSYNEQFF
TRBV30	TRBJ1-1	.	CAWEGGNTEAFF
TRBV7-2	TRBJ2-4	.	CASSLWGLTVGIQYF
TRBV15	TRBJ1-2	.	CATSRGLRQVVNYGYTF
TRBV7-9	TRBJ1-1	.	CASSHEAFF
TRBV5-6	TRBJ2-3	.	CASSFPLVEVPDTQYF
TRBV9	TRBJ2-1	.	CASSVHSSYNEQFF
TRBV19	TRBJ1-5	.	CASRDSNQPQHF
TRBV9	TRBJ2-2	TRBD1	CASSPRGLHTGELFF
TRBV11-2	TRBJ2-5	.	CASSLAGNKGETQYF
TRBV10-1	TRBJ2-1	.	CASSEKQGHEQFF
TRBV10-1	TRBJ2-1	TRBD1	CASSESEGAGEQFF
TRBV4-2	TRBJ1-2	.	CASSPRTANYGYTF
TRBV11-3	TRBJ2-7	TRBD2	CASSPTGLAGDEQYF
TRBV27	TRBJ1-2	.	CASTSGAYGYTF
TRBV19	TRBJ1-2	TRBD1	CASRNRGRNGYTF